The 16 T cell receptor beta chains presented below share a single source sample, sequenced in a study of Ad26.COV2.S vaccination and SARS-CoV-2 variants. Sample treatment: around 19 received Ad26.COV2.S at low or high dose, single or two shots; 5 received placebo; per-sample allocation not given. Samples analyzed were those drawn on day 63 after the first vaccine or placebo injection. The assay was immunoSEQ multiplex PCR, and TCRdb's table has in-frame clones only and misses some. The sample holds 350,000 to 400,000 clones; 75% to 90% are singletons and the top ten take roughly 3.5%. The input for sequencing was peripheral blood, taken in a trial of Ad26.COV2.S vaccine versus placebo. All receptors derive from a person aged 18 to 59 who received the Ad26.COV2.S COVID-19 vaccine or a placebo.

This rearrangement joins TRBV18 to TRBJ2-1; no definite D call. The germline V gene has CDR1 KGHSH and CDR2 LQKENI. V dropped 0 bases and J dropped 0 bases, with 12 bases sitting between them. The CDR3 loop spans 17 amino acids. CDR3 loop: CASSPPIKYLSYNEQFF. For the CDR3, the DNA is TGTGCCAGCTCACCACCGATAAAGTACCTCTCCTACAATGAGCAGTTCTTC. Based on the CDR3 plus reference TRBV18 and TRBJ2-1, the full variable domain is NAGVMQNPRHLVRRRGQEARLRCSPMKGHSHVYWYRQLPEEGLKFMVYLQKENIIDESGMPKERFSAEFPKEGPSILRIQQVVRGDSAAYFCASSPPIKYLSYNEQFFGPGTRLTVL.

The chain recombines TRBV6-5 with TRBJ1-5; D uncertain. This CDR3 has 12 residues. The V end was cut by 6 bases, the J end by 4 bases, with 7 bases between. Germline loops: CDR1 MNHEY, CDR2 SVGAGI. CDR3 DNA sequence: TGTGCCAGCAGGCAGGCGAATCAGCCCCAGCATTTT. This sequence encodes CASRQANQPQHF.

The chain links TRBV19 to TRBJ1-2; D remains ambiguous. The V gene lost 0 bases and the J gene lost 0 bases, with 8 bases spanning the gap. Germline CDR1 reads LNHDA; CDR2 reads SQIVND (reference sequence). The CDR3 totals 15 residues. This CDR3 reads CASSIDKRANYGYTF. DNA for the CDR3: TGTGCCAGTAGTATAGATAAGCGGGCTAACTATGGCTACACCTTC.

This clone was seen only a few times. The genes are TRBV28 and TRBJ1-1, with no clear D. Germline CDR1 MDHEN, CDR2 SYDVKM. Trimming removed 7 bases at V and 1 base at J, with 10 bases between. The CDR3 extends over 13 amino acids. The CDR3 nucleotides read TGTGCCAGCAACACAGACGGGAACACTGAAGCTTTCTTT. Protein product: CASNTDGNTEAFF. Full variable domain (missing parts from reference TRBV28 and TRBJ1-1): DVKVTQSSRYLVKRTGEKVFLECVQDMDHENMFWYRQDPGLGLRLIYFSYDVKMKEKGDIPEGYSVSREKKERFSLILESASTNQTSMYLCASNTDGNTEAFFGQGTRLTVV.

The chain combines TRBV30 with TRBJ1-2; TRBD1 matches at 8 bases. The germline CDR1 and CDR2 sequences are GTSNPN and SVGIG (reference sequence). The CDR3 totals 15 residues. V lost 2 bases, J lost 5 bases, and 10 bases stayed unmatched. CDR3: CAWSTSGDRTYGYTF. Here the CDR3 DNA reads TGTGCCTGGAGTACTTCCGGGGACAGGACATATGGCTACACCTTC.

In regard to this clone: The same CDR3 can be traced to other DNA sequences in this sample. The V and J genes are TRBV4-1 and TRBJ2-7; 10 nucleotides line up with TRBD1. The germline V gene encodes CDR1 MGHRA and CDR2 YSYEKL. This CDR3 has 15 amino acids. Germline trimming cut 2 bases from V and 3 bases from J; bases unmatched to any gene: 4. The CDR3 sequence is CASSQPGTGVYEQYF. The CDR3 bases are TGCGCCAGCAGCCAACCAGGGACAGGGGTCTACGAGCAGTACTTC.

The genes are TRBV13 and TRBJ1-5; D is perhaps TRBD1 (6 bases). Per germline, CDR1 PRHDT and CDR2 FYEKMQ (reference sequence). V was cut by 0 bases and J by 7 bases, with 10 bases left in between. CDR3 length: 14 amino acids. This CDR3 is CASSLGRGKQPQHF. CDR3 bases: TGTGCCAGCAGCTTAGGAAGGGGGAAACAGCCCCAGCATTTT. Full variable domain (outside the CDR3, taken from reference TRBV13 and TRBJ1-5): AAGVIQSPRHLIKEKRETATLKCYPIPRHDTVYWYQQGPGQDPQFLISFYEKMQSDKGSIPDRFSAQQFSDYHSELNMSSLELGDSALYFCASSLGRGKQPQHFGDGTRLSIL.

The CDR3 region has the DNA TGTGTCAGAAGCATAGAGCGGGGACCTCACAATGAGCAGTTCTTC. This translates into CVRSIERGPHNEQFF. The chain uses TRBV7-5 and TRBJ2-1; the tabulated D call, TRBD2, remains unverified against the DNA. TRBV7-5 is termed a pseudogene. The CDR3 length is 15 residues.

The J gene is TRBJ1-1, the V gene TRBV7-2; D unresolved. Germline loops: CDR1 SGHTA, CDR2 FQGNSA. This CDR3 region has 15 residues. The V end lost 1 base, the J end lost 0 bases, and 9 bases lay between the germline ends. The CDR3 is CASSLDGPMNTEAFF. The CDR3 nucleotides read TGTGCCAGCAGCTTAGATGGGCCCATGAACACTGAAGCTTTCTTT.

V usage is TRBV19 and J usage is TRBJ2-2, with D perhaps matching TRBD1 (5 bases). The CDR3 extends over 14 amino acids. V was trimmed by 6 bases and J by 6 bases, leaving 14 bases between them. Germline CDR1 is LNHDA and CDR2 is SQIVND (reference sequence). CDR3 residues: CASSKTQASGELFF. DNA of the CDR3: TGTGCCAGTAGCAAAACACAGGCCTCCGGGGAGCTGTTTTTT.

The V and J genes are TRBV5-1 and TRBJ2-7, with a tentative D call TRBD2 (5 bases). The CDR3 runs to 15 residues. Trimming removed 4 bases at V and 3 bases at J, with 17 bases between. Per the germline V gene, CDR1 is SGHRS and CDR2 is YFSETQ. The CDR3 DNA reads TGCGCCAGCAGCGTCGGGGTGGAAGGTAACTACGAGCAGTACTTC. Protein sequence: CASSVGVEGNYEQYF.

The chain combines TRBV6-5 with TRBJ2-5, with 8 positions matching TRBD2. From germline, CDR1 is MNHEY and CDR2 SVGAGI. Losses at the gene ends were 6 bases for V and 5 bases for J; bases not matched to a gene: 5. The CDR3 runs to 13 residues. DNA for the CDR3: TGTGCCAGCAGGGAGACTAGCGTGGAGACCCAGTACTTC. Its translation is CASRETSVETQYF.

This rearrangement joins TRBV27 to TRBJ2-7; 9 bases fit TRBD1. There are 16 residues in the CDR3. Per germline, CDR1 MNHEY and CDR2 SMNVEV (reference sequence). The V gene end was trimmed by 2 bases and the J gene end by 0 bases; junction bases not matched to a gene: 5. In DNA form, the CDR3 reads TGTGCCAGCAGTTTAAGCGGACAGGGGTCCTCCTACGAGCAGTACTTC. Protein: CASSLSGQGSSYEQYF.

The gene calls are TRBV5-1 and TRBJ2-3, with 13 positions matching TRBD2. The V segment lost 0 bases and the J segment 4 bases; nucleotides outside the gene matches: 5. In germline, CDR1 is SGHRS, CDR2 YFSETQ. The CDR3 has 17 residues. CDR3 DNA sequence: TGCGCCAGCAGCTTGGCCGGACTAGCGGGGGCAGCAGATACGCAGTATTTT. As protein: CASSLAGLAGAADTQYF.

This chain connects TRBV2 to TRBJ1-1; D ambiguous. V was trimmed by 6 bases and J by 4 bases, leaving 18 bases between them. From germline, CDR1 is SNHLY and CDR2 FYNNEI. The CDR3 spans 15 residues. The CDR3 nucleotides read TGTGCCAGCAGGGATGCAGAGCATCGCCTCACTGAAGCTTTCTTT. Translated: CASRDAEHRLTEAFF.

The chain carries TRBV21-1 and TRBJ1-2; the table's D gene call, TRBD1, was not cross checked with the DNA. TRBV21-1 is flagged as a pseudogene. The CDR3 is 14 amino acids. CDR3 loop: CASSNSGYIYGYTF. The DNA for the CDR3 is TGTGCCAGCAGCAATTCAGGGTATATTTATGGCTACACCTTC.